This T cell receptor (beta chain) was recovered during a study of cytomegalovirus exposure and HLA in healthy donors. TCRdb's copy holds only in-frame clones and misses some; the assay was immunoSEQ multiplex PCR. This sample has some 200,000 clones, with around nine tenths found just once. This sequence originates from a young woman in good health and CMV-seronegative. Sequenced material: PBMCs.

DNA of the CDR3: TGTGCCAGCAGCCGTATCCAGTCTCCTCCCCCGGGAGCAAACGAGCAGTACTTC. It translates to CASSRIQSPPPGANEQYF. The gene calls are TRBV28 and TRBJ2-7, with a tentative D call TRBD2 (6 bases). This CDR3 has 18 residues. V was trimmed by 6 bases and J by 5 bases, leaving 29 bases between them. In germline, CDR1 is MDHEN, CDR2 SYDVKM.